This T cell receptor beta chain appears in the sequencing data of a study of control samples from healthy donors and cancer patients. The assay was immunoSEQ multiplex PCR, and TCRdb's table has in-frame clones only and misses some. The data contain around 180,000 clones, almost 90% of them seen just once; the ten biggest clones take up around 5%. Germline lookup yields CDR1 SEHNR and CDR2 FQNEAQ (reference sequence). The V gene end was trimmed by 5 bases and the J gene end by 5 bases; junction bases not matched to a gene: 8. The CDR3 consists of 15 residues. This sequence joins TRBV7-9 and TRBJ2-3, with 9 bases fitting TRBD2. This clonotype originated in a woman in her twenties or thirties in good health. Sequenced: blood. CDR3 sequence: CASSPRLAAQDTQYF. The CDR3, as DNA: TGTGCCAGCAGCCCCCGACTAGCGGCACAAGATACGCAGTATTTT. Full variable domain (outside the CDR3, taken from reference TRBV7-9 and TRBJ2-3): DTGVSQNPRHKITKRGQNVTFRCDPISEHNRLYWYRQTLGQGPEFLTYFQNEAQLEKSRLLSDRFSAERPKGSFSTLEIQRTEQGDSAMYLCASSPRLAAQDTQYFGPGTRLTVL.